This TCR beta chain was sequenced for a study of technical replicates of blood from a handful of donors. The CDR3 runs to 16 residues. Germline CDR1 and CDR2: SGHRS and YFSETQ. V was clipped by 3 bases and J by 1 base; unmatched bases: 9. The method was immunoSEQ multiplex PCR; TCRdb's version includes in-frame clones alone and lacks a portion of them. The profile shows 75,000 to 90,000 clones, around nine tenths of them singletons. The rearrangement uses TRBV5-1 and TRBJ2-7; TRBD2 agrees at 8 bases. This TCR was sampled from a human donor in good health. The sequenced material came from T cells isolated from PBMCs. The DNA for the CDR3 is TGCGCCAGCAGCTCTTTTAGCGGGGACTATTCCTACGAGCAGTACTTC. Protein sequence: CASSSFSGDYSYEQYF.